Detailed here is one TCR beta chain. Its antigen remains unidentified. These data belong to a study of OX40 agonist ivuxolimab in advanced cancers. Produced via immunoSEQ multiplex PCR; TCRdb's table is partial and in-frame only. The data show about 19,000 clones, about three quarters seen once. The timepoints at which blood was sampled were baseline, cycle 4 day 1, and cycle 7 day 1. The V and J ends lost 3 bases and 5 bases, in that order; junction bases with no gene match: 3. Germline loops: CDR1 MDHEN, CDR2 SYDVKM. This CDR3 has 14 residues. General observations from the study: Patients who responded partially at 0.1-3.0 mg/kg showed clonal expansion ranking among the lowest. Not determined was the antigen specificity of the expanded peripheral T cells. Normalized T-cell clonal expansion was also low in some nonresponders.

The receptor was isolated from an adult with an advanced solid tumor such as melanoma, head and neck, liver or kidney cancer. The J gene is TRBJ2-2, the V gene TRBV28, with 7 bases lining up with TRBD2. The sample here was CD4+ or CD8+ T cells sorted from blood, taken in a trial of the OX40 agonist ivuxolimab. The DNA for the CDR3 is TGTGCCAGCAGTTTTTGGGAGGGGACCGGGGAGCTGTTTTTT. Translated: CASSFWEGTGELFF.